This T cell receptor (beta chain) stems from a study of cytomegalovirus exposure and HLA in healthy donors. Regarding the study as a whole: A later analysis found common viral pathogens apparently linked to several of the most significant clusters. Analyses of presence and absence presupposed an approximately uniform sequencing depth across donors. The study recorded 150 to 200 TCR beta chains that were cytomegalovirus-associated.

13 Jbeta primers and 60 Vbeta primers were used for the PCR. This table comes from immunoSEQ multiplex PCR, and its TCRdb copy is limited to in-frame clones, with some not included. The data hold about 150,000 clones, with approximately 80% observed a single time. This CDR3 has 16 residues. Trimming cost V 4 bases and J 9 bases, with 23 bases left between them. About this clone: Its antigen is not known.

This receptor was taken from a woman aged 40 to 49 in good health and CMV-seropositive. Material for sequencing was PBMCs. The V call is TRBV5-3, the J call TRBJ1-5; D is undetermined. TRBV5-3 is sorted into the ORF group, with uncertain function. The CDR3 region has the DNA TGTGCCAGAAGCCCCGGAATTAGGGCGGGGAAGGTGCCCCAGCATTTT. Its protein is CARSPGIRAGKVPQHF.